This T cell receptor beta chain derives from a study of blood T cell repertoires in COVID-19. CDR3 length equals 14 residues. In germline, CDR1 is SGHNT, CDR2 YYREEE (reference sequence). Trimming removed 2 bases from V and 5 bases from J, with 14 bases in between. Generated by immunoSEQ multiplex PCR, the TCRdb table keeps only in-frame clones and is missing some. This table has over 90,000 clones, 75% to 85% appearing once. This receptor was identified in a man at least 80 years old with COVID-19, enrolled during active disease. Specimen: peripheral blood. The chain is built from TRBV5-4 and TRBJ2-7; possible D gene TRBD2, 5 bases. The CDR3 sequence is CASSFNAGPDEQYF. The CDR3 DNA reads TGTGCCAGCAGCTTTAATGCGGGCCCCGACGAGCAGTACTTC.